Reported below is one T cell receptor (beta chain). Its antigen remains unidentified. Treatment of the sample: over 15 received Ad26.COV2.S at low or high dose, single or two shots; 5 received placebo; per-sample allocation not given. Samples analyzed were those drawn on day 63 after the first vaccine or placebo injection. Built on an Ad26 vector, the vaccine expressed Wuhan-strain SARS-CoV-2 spike. This specimen comes from a study of Ad26.COV2.S vaccination and SARS-CoV-2 variants. Produced via immunoSEQ multiplex PCR; TCRdb's table is partial and in-frame only. The repertoire has about 350,000 clones, around nine tenths of them found once; the top ten carry around 5.3%. Study conclusions and caveats: Vaccinated individuals (as opposed to placebo recipients) had higher spike-specific TCR breadth. Responses of spike-specific T cells (both CD8+ and CD4+) reportedly showed substantial breadth after vaccination.

The junction had 6 bases not matched to a gene; V was cut back by 6 bases and J by 5 bases. Germline CDR1 and CDR2: MNHEY and SVGEGT. The CDR3 loop spans 15 amino acids. The sequence came from a person aged 18 to 59 who received the Ad26.COV2.S COVID-19 vaccine or a placebo. The specimen was peripheral blood, collected in a trial of Ad26.COV2.S vaccine versus placebo. This chain joins TRBV6-2 or TRBV6-3 and TRBJ2-2; 10 nucleotides align to TRBD1. CDR3 in DNA: TGTGCCAGCAGCCGGGGACAGGGGCGGACCGGGGAGCTGTTTTTT. Its translation is CASSRGQGRTGELFF.